This T cell receptor (beta chain) was sequenced in a study of PD-1 blockade in classical Hodgkin lymphoma. Study-wide findings and caveats: Significant TCR diversity gains by C4D1 occurred in CD4+ but not CD8+ cells. Complete responders' baseline diversity resembled that of newly diagnosed patients.

The CDR3 contains 16 residues. V was shortened by 3 bases and J by 11 bases, with 25 bases between the two germline ends. The germline V gene has CDR1 MGHRA and CDR2 YSYEKL. All patients experienced relapse after autologous stem cell transplantation, and brentuximab vedotin exposure was variable. About this clone: Its specificity is unknown.

Clones were sequenced by immunoSEQ multiplex PCR, and TCRdb holds only the in-frame ones, with some missing. The sample lists more than 10,000 clones, approximately 90% occurring once. This receptor was obtained from a human donor with classical Hodgkin lymphoma. The specimen comprised peripheral blood mononuclear cells (PBMCs), sampled at baseline. The V and J genes are TRBV4-1 and TRBJ1-1, with D tentatively TRBD1 (6 bases). The CDR3 loop reads CASSHHPGQSPYFAFF. DNA of the CDR3: TGCGCCAGCAGCCATCACCCGGGACAATCACCTTATTTCGCTTTCTTT.